This TCR beta chain was obtained from a study of cytomegalovirus exposure and HLA in healthy donors. Nominal health characterized the donors when sampled, though unrecorded immune exposures were likely. PCR primers comprised 60 Vbeta and 13 Jbeta primers. TCRdb keeps only in-frame clones here, not all; method: immunoSEQ multiplex PCR. This table has approximately 130,000 clones, over 8.5% appearing once. Germline assignment: CDR1 SEHNR and CDR2 FQNEAQ (reference sequence). The V gene lost 2 bases and the J gene lost 4 bases, with 3 bases spanning the gap. The CDR3 loop spans 11 amino acids. The sequenced material came from PBMCs. The chain carries TRBV7-9 and TRBJ2-7; D call uncertain. The receptor comes from a woman aged 40 to 50 in good health and CMV-seropositive. This chain's CDR3 is CASSLLYEQYF. The CDR3 DNA reads as TGTGCCAGCAGCTTACTATACGAGCAGTACTTC.